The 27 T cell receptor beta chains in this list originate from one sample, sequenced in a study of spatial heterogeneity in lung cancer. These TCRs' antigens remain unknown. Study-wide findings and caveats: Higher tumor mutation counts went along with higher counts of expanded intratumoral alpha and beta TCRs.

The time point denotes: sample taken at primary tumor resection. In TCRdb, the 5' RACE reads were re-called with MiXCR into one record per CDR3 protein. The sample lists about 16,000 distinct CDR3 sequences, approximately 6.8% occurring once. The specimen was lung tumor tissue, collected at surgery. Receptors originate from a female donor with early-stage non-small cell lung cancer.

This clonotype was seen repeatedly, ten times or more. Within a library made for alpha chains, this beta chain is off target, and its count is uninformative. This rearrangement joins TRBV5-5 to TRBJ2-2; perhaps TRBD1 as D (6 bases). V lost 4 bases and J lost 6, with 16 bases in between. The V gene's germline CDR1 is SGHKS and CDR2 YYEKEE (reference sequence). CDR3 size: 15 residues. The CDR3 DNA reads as TGTGCCAGCAGCCTTGCCCAGGGGACCCCCGGGGAGCTGTTTTTT. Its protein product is CASSLAQGTPGELFF.

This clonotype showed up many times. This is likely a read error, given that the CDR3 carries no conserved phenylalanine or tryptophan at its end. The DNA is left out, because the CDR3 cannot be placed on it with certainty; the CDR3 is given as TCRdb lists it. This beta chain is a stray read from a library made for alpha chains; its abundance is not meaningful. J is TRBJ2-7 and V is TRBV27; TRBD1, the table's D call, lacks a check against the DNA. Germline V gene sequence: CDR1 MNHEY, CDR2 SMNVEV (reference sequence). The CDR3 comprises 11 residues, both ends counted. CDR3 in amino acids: CASSLTLGRRI.

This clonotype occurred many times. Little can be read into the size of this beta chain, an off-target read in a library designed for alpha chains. In DNA form, the CDR3 reads TGTGCCAGCAGTTTCGGCGGGGGAGTGAATGAGCAGTTCTTC. Amino acid sequence: CASSFGGGVNEQFF. The chain couples TRBV12-3 or TRBV12-4 to TRBJ2-1, with 7 bases that match TRBD2. Germline trimming cut 3 bases from V and 7 bases from J; bases unmatched to any gene: 6. This CDR3 is built from 14 residues.

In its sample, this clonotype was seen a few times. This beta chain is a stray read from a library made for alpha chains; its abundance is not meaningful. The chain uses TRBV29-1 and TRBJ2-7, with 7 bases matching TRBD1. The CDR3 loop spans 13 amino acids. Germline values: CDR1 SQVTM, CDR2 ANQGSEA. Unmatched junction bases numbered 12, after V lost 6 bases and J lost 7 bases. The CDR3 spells CSVGETGMGEQYF. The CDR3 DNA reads TGCAGCGTGGGAGAGACAGGGATGGGGGAGCAGTACTTC.

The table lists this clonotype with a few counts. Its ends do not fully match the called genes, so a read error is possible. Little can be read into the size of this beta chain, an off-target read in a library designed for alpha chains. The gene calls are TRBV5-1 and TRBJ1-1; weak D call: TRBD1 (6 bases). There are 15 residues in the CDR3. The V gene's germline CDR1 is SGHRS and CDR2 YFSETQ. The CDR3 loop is CVSSLGLQGNTEAFF. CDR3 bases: TGCGTCAGCAGCTTGGGACTACAGGGAAACACTGAAGCTTTCTTT.

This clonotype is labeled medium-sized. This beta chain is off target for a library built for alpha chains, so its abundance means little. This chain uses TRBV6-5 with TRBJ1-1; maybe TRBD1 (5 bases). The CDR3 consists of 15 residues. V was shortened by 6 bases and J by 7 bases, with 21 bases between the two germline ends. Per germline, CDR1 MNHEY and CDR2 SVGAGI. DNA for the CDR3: TGTGCCAGCAGGAACACTTCACCTGGACACTTTGAAGCTTTCTTT. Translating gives CASRNTSPGHFEAFF.

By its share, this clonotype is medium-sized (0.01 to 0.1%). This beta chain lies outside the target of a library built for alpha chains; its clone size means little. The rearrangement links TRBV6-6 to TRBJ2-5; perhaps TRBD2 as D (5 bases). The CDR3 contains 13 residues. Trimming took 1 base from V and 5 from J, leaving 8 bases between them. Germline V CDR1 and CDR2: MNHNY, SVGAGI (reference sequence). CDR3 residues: CASSYYRGETQYF. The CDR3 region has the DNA TGTGCCAGCAGTTACTATCGAGGGGAGACCCAGTACTTC.

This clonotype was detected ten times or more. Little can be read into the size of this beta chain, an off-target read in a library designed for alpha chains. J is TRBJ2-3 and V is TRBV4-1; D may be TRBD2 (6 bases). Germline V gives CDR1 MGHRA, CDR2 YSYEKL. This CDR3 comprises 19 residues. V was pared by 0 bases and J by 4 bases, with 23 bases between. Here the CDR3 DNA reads TGCGCCAGCAGCCAAGACTTGGGGATCTTAGAGGGGAGGCCAGATACGCAGTATTTT. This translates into CASSQDLGILEGRPDTQYF.

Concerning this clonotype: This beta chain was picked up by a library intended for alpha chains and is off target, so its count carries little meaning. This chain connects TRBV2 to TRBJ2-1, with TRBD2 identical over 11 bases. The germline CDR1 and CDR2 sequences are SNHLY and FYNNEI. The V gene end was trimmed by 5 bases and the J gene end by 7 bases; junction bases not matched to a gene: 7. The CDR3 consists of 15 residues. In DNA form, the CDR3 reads TGTGCCAGCAGTACACTAGCGGGGGCTCCTAATGAGCAGTTCTTC. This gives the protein CASSTLAGAPNEQFF.

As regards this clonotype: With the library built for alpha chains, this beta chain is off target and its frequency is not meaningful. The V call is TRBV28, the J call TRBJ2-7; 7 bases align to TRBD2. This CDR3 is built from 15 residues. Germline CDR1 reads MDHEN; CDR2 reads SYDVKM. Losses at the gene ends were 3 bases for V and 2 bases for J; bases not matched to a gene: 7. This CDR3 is CASSLVGGEAYEQYF. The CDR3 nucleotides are TGTGCCAGCAGTTTGGTGGGAGGGGAAGCCTACGAGCAGTACTTC.

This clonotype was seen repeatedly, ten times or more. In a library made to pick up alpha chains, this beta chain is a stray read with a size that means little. The CDR3 DNA reads as TGTGCCAGCAGCCTGACAGGGGGCTATGGCTACACCTTC. This encodes CASSLTGGYGYTF. The V call is TRBV12-3 or TRBV12-4, the J call TRBJ1-2; TRBD1 matches 9 bases. Unmatched junction bases numbered 3, after V lost 6 bases and J lost 4 bases. This CDR3 has 13 residues.

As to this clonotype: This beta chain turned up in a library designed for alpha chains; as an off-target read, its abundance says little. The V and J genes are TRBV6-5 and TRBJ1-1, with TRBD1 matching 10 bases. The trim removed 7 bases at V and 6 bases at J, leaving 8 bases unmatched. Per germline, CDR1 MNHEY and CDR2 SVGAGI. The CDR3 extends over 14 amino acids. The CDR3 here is CASTRTGQGSEAFF. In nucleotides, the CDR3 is TGTGCCAGCACGAGGACGGGACAGGGGTCTGAAGCTTTCTTT.

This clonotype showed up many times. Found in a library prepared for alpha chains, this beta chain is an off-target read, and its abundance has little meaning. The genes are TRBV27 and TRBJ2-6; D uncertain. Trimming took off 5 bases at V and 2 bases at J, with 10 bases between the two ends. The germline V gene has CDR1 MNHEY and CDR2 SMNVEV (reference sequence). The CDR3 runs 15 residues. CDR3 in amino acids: CASSPGRAGANVLTF. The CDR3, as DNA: TGTGCCAGCAGTCCAGGACGGGCTGGGGCCAACGTCCTGACTTTC.

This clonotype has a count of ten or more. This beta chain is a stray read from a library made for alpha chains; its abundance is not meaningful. CDR3 amino acids: CASSVGPETGQFF. CDR3 DNA sequence: TGTGCCAGCAGCGTAGGGCCTGAGACGGGGCAGTTCTTC. This sequence joins TRBV9 and TRBJ2-1; no clear D gene. The ends were cut back, 0 bases at V and 12 bases at J, with 13 bases in the middle. The CDR3 is made up of 13 amino acids. Per the germline V gene, CDR1 is SGDLS and CDR2 is YYNGEE.

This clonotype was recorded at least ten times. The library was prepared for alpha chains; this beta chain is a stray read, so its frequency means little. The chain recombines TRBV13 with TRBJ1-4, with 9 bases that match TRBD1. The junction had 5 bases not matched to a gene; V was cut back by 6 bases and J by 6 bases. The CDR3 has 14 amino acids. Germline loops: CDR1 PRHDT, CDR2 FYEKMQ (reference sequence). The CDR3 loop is CASRHRGRDEKLFF. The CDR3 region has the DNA TGTGCCAGCAGACACAGGGGGCGCGATGAAAAACTGTTTTTT.

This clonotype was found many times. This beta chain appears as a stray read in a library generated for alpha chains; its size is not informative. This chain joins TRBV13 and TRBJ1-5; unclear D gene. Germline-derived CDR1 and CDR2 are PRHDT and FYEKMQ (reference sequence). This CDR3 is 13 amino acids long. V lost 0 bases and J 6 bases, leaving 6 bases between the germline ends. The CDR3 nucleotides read TGTGCCAGCAGCTTAGGACGGAGTCAGCCCCAGCATTTT. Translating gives CASSLGRSQPQHF.

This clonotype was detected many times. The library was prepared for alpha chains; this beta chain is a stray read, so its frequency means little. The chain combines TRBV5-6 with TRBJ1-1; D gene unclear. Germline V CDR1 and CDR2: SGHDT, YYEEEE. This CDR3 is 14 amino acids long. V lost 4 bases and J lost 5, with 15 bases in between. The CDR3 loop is CASSPNFRYTEAFF. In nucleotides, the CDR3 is TGTGCCAGCAGCCCTAATTTCAGGTATACTGAAGCTTTCTTT.

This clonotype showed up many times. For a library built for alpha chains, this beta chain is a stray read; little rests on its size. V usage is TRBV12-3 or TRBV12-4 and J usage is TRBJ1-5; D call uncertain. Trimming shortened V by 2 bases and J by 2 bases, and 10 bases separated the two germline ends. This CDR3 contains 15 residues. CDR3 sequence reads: CASSLSRLRNQPQHF. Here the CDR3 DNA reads TGTGCCAGCAGTTTATCACGGTTACGCAATCAGCCCCAGCATTTT.

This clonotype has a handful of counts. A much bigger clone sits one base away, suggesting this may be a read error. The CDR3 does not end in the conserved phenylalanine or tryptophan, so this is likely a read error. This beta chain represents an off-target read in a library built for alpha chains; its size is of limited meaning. The CDR3 spells CASSQGTGGDYGYTL. The DNA for the CDR3 is TGTGCCAGCAGCCAGGGGACAGGGGGCGACTATGGCTACACCTTA. The rearrangement joins TRBV3-1 to TRBJ1-2; 12 bases align to TRBD1. This CDR3 contains 15 residues. Germline trimming cut 3 bases from V and 3 bases from J; bases unmatched to any gene: 2. Germline values: CDR1 LGHDT, CDR2 YNNKEL (reference sequence).

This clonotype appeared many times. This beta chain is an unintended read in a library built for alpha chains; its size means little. DNA for the CDR3: TGCAGTGCTAGGGTCGTCGGGGGAACAGCTAGCACAGATACGCAGTATTTT. It is translated as CSARVVGGTASTDTQYF. This chain connects TRBV20-1 to TRBJ2-3; TRBD2 might be the D (6 bases). This CDR3 spans 17 amino acids. Trimming took off 3 bases at V and 0 bases at J, with 19 bases between the two ends. From germline, CDR1 is DFQATT and CDR2 SNEGSKA (reference sequence).

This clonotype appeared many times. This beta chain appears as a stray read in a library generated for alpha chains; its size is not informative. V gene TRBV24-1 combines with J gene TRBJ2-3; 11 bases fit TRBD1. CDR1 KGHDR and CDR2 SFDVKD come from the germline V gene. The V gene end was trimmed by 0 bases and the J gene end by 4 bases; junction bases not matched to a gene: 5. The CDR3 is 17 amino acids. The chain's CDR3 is CATSDLTDRGRPDTQYF. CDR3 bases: TGTGCCACCAGTGATTTGACGGACAGGGGGCGGCCAGATACGCAGTATTTT.

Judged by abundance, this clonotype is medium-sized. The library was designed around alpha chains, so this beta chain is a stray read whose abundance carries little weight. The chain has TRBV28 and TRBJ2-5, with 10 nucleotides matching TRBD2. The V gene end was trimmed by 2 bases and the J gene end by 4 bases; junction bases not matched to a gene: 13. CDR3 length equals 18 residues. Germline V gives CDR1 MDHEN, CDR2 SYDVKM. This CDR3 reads CASSLRLSSGGFGETQYF. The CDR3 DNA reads TGTGCCAGCAGTTTACGACTTAGTAGCGGGGGGTTTGGAGAGACCCAGTACTTC.

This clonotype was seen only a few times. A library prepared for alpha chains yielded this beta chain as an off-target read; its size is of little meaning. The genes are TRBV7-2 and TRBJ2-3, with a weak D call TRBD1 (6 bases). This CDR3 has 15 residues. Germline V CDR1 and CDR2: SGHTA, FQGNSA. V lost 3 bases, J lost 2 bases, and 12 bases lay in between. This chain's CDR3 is CASSLVAGDTDTQYF. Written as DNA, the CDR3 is TGTGCCAGCAGCTTGGTGGCAGGGGACACAGATACGCAGTATTTT. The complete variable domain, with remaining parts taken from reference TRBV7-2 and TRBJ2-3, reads GAGVSQSPSNKVTEKGKDVELRCDPISGHTALYWYRQSLGQGLEFLIYFQGNSAPDKSGLPSDRFSAERTGGSVSTLTIQRTQQEDSAVYLCASSLVAGDTDTQYFGPGTRLTVL.

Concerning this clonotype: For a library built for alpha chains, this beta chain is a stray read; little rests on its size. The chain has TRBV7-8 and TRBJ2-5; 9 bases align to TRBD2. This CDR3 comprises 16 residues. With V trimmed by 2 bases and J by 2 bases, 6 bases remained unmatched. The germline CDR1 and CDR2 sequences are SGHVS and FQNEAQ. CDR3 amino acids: CASSLPTSGLQETQYF. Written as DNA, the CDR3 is TGTGCCAGCAGCTTACCGACTAGCGGTCTTCAAGAGACCCAGTACTTC.

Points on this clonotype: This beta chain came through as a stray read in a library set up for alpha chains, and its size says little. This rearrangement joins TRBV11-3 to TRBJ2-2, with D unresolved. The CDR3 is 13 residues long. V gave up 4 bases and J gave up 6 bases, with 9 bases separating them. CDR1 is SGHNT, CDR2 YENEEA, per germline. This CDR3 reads CASSSKSSGELFF. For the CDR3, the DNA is TGTGCCAGCAGCTCCAAGAGTTCCGGGGAGCTGTTTTTT.

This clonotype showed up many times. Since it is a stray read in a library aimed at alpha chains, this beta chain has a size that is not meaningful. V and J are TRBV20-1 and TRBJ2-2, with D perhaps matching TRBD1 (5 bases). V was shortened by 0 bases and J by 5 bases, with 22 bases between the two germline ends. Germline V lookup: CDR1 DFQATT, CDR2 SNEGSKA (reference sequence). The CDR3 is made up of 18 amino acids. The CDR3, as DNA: TGCAGTGCTAGAGATATCCCAACATCAGGGTCAGGGACCGGGGAGCTGTTTTTT. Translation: CSARDIPTSGSGTGELFF.

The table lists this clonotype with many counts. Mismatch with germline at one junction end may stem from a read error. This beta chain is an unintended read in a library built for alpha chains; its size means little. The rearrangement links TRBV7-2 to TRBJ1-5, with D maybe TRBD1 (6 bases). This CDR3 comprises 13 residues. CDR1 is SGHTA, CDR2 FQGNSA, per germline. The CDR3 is CASSLAPGQLQHF. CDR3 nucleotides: TGTGCCAGCAGCTTAGCCCCAGGACAGCTCCAGCATTTT.